The T cell receptor beta chain described here comes from a study of shared clonotypes between healthy human individuals. Trimming shortened V by 7 bases and J by 8 bases, and 14 bases separated the two germline ends. CDR3 size: 12 residues. Germline V gene lookup returns CDR1 SNHLY and CDR2 FYNNEI. The naive CD8 fraction comprised CD45RO-negative cells positively selected for CCR7 and excluded terminally differentiated effector memory CD45RA+ cells. Assay: immunoSEQ multiplex PCR; the TCRdb copy retains only in-frame clones and omits some. The table lists around 600,000 clones, roughly 96% of them singletons.

The chain couples TRBV2 to TRBJ1-2; the D gene is possibly TRBD1 (5 bases). The TCR was taken from a young woman in good health. Sequencing used naive CD8+ T cells sorted from blood. CDR3 nucleotides: TGTGCCAGCAAGGAGATTTGGGGCGGCTACACCTTC. As protein: CASKEIWGGYTF.